What follows describes a single T cell receptor (beta chain). Its antigen is unknown. Per-nucleotide qualities are absent, and no much larger clonotype sits a single base away. Receptor libraries were prepared by the immunoSEQ multiplex PCR assay. The study's processing was this. A statistical classification framework was built for diagnosing cytomegalovirus status from the catalog of TCR beta chain sequences. TCRdb retrieved this table from immuneACCESS and kept in-frame rearrangements only. Not all clones are present; in checked studies, unresolved V genes account for under half, and no reason is known for the remainder. The D gene and trimming were derived from the DNA, and the V and J assignments and clone size from that table. The sample table records over 75,000 clones; approximately 90% of these occur just once. The ten largest clones add up to 2% to 2.5% of the sample. This entry is derived from a study of cytomegalovirus exposure and HLA in healthy donors (dated by TCRdb to 2016 to 2017). In the study overall: The 670 or so repertoires of the first cohort and the approximately 110 validation repertoires were produced on the same platform, according to a later analysis. The aim of the study was to test whether cataloging public T cell receptors could identify signatures of past pathogen exposure. Besides the first cohort of under 700 subjects, a separate validation cohort made up of 120 or so different subjects was used. High-throughput TCR immunosequencing, statistical association of individual TCRs with disease status, and machine learning were combined to predict cytomegalovirus infection status. Points the paper makes about the study in general: The classifier was reported to diagnose cytomegalovirus status with high specificity and sensitivity in both the original and validation cohorts. Of the cluster scores, 94% were above 0 in a later analysis, which found that TCRs clustered in the first cohort also tended to co-occur in the approximately 120 validation repertoires. Across donors, most TCR sequences were observed very rarely, whereas some public TCRs were present in many individuals. A total of 150 to 200 TCR beta chains were listed by the study as associated with cytomegalovirus. A later analysis lacked HLA typing for the validation cohort, so it scored co-occurrence in that cohort across all 130 or so repertoires. In vitro tests confirmed that three of the cytomegalovirus-associated TCR beta chains recognize cytomegalovirus antigens. According to the authors, the approach could potentially be generalized to other disease states and immunological phenotypes.

From the germline V gene, CDR1 is SGDLS and CDR2 is YYNGEE. From its cysteine to its phenylalanine, the CDR3 spans 16 amino acids. Left in the record is the CDR3 DNA by itself, 48 bases read in frame from the first base. V and J are trimmed by 5 bases and 4 bases, and the gene matches miss 10 bases of the junction. The donors were included in the validation cohort of some 110 subjects, a group kept apart from the approximately 700-subject first cohort. The sample taken for sequencing was PBMCs. This receptor was obtained from a man aged 25 to 40 in good health and CMV-seronegative. This sequence uses TRBV9 and TRBJ2-2; 8 bases in the middle match TRBD1. The CDR3 in this case is CASSERDRGGTGELFF. The nucleotide sequence is given as TGTGCCAGCAGTGAAAGAGACAGGGGAGGCACCGGGGAGCTGTTTTTT.